This TCR beta chain was profiled in a study of technical replicates of blood from four donors. With 4 bases clipped from V and 3 bases from J, the junction kept 8 bases outside the gene matches. Germline CDR1 is LGHNA and CDR2 is YSLEER. The length of the CDR3 is 15 residues. Assay: immunoSEQ multiplex PCR; the TCRdb copy retains only in-frame clones and omits some. The table shows about 63,000 clones, with around 84% occurring only once. This TCR was sampled from a human donor in good health. Some clones in this sample may be carry-over from other donors' samples. The chain joins TRBV4-3 to TRBJ1-1; 7 nucleotides match TRBD1. The source material was PBMCs. The DNA of the CDR3 is TGCGCCAGCAGCCCGAACAGGGGCTGGTACACTGAAGCTTTCTTT. Translated, it gives CASSPNRGWYTEAFF.